This T cell receptor beta chain was sequenced for a study of blood T cells in healthy people across ages. Study-level points and caveats: Investigators treated diversity estimates from one million T cells as underestimates.

Primed by a sample-barcoded 5' primer and a J-beta primer mix, a second PCR proceeded for 7 to 11 cycles. TCRdb reprocessed the 5' RACE reads via MiXCR and lists one record per CDR3 protein. In the table there are over 500,000 distinct CDR3 sequences, roughly half of which are singletons. As concerns this clonotype: What it binds is not known.

The germline V gene encodes CDR1 MDHEN and CDR2 SYDVKM. Trimming removed 4 bases from V and 8 bases from J, with 14 bases in between. This CDR3 has 14 amino acids. Total RNA, at least 6 micrograms per sample, was extracted from PBMCs. The sequenced sample consisted of blood. V is TRBV28 and J is TRBJ2-2; D remains unclear. The TCR comes from a woman aged 80 or over in good health. The CDR3 spells CASSSSCATGELFF. In DNA form, the CDR3 reads TGTGCCAGCAGTTCAAGCTGCGCGACGGGGGAGCTGTTTTTT. Together with reference TRBV28 and TRBJ2-2, the CDR3 gives the full variable domain: DVKVTQSSRYLVKRTGEKVFLECVQDMDHENMFWYRQDPGLGLRLIYFSYDVKMKEKGDIPEGYSVSREKKERFSLILESASTNQTSMYLCASSSSCATGELFFGEGSRLTVL.